This T cell receptor (beta chain) was profiled in a study of CD8 T cells in ankylosing spondylitis. This clonotype was picked up a small number of times. J was trimmed by 8 bases and V by 6 bases; bases with no gene match: 12. CDR1 DFQATT and CDR2 SNEGSKA come from the germline V gene (reference sequence). There are 16 residues in the CDR3. TCRdb re-analysed the 5' RACE reads in MiXCR, keeping a single row per CDR3 protein. The data show 290,000 or so distinct CDR3 sequences, roughly 20% seen once. The TCR comes from a female donor with ankylosing spondylitis or in good health (not recorded which). Sequenced: blood, either unsorted or a sorted T cell fraction (not recorded which). This chain links TRBV20-1 with TRBJ2-1; 14 bases fit TRBD2. CDR3 loop: CSAGLAGVLQRDEQFF. The CDR3 DNA is TGCAGTGCGGGACTAGCGGGAGTTCTCCAGAGAGATGAGCAGTTCTTC.